These T cell receptor beta chains were read from a single sample in a study of blood T cells in healthy people across ages. TCRdb ran MiXCR on the 5' RACE reads and lists one entry per CDR3 protein. This sample has about 400,000 distinct CDR3 sequences, with 45% to 60% found just once. Material for sequencing was blood. Receptors originate from a man aged 55 to 70 in good health. The CDR3 runs from the conserved cysteine through the conserved F or W. A D gene is named only where the DNA matches it firmly. Not every row has a clone size; where given, it reads once, few, many or a size class.

J | size | V | D | DNA | CDR3
TRBJ2-3 | . | TRBV6-5 | . | TGTGCCAGCAGTTTCAGTCGGGCCTCCACAGATACGCAGTATTTT | CASSFSRASTDTQYF
TRBJ2-5 | . | TRBV4-1 | TRBD2 | TGCGCCAGCAGCCAAGATTTAACTAGCGGGGGCCCTCAAGAGACCCAGTACTTC | CASSQDLTSGGPQETQYF
TRBJ2-5 | many | TRBV10-1 | . | TGCGCCAGCAGTGAATTGACCTGCTCTTTGGAGCAGTACTTC | CASSELTCSLEQYF
TRBJ2-1 | . | TRBV20-1 | TRBD2 | TGCAGTGCGGCGGGACTAGGGTTCTACAATGAGCAGTTCTTC | CSAAGLGFYNEQFF
TRBJ2-5 | many | TRBV6-1 | TRBD1 | TGTGCCAGCAGCCCCGGGACAGAACAAGAGACCCAGTACTTC | CASSPGTEQETQYF
TRBJ2-1 | . | TRBV11-2 | TRBD2 | TGTGCCAGCAGCTTAGGGAGGGGTAGCGGGGGGTGGCATGAGCAGTTCTTC | CASSLGRGSGGWHEQFF
TRBJ1-2 | many | TRBV6-5 | . | TGTGCCAGCAGTTACTCGAGTCTTGGGGGGGGTGGCTACACCTTC | CASSYSSLGGGGYTF
TRBJ2-5 | . | TRBV5-1 | TRBD2 | TGCGCCAGCAGCTGGGGACTAGCGGGCCAGCAAGAGACCCAGTACTTC | CASSWGLAGQQETQYF
TRBJ2-7 | . | TRBV27 | TRBD2 | TGTGCCTGCAGTTTATCGCGAGCGGGAGGAGGCGAGCAGTACTTC | CACSLSRAGGGEQYF
TRBJ2-1 | . | TRBV14 | . | TGTGCCAGCAGCCTAACAAGCAGCCGCCGGGGTGAGAATGAGCAGTTCTTC | CASSLTSSRRGENEQFF
TRBJ2-3 | few | TRBV7-2 | TRBD1 | TGTGCCAGCAGTTCACACAGGGGGAGCACAGATACGCAGTATTTT | CASSSHRGSTDTQYF
TRBJ2-7 | . | TRBV29-1 | . | TGCAGCGTTGAAGTATTCGGACCAAACGAGCAGTACTTC | CSVEVFGPNEQYF
TRBJ2-5 | few | TRBV14 | . | TGTGCCAGCAGCCAAGAGGCCCAGGCCCAAAGGGAAGAGACCCAGTACTTC | CASSQEAQAQREETQYF
TRBJ2-5 | . | TRBV9 | . | TGTGCCAGCAGCCCCAGACAGAGACCAAGTGGCGTGGGGGGAGAGACCCAGTACTTC | CASSPRQRPSGVGGETQYF
TRBJ2-5 | . | TRBV14 | TRBD2 | TGTGCCAGCAGCCAAGGCACTAGCGGGGGGTCACAAGAGACCCAGTACTTC | CASSQGTSGGSQETQYF
TRBJ1-4 | . | TRBV5-1 | . | TGCGCCAGCAGCGGGGGGCGATTCTCAACTAATGAAAAACTGTTTTTT | CASSGGRFSTNEKLFF
TRBJ2-5 | few | TRBV28 | TRBD2 | TGTGCCAGCAGTTCCCCCGCTAGCGGGGAAGGAGAGACCCAGTACTTC | CASSSPASGEGETQYF
TRBJ2-4 | many | TRBV7-2 | . | TGTGCCAGCAGCTTAGTGGCCGGCCAGGAGGCAAACATTCAGTACTTC | CASSLVAGQEANIQYF
TRBJ2-1 | few | TRBV20-1 | TRBD1 | TGCAGTGCTAGAGATGGGAGACAGGGGGCGCTAGGACAGCAGTTCTTC | CSARDGRQGALGQQFF
TRBJ2-1 | . | TRBV20-1 | TRBD2 | TGCAGTGCTAGAGAGGGAAGCGGGAGGCGGGATGAGCAGTTCTTC | CSAREGSGRRDEQFF
TRBJ2-7 | few | TRBV7-2 | TRBD2 | TGTGCCAGCAGCCATGGACTAGCGGGTCGAGCGTGCGAGCAGTACTTC | CASSHGLAGRACEQYF
TRBJ2-3 | many | TRBV6-2/TRBV6-3 | . | TGTGCCAGCAGTTACTGGGATACGCAGTATTTT | CASSYWDTQYF
TRBJ1-2 | few | TRBV7-2 | . | TGTGCCAGCAGCGCTCCCCCGGGGTCTGCCTATGGCTACACCTTC | CASSAPPGSAYGYTF
TRBJ2-3 | . | TRBV6-6 | TRBD1 | TGTGCCAGCATACGACAGGGGACAGATACGCAGTATTTT | CASIRQGTDTQYF